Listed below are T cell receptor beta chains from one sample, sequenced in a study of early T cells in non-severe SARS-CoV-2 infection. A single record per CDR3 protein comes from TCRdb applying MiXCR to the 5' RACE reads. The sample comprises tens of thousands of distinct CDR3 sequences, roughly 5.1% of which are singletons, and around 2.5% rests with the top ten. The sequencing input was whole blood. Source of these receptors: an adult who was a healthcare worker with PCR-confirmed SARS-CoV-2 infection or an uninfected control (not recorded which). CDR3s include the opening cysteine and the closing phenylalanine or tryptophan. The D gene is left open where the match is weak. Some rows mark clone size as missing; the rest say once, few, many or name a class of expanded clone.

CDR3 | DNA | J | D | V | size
CASSLEGELSGNTIYF | TGCGCCAGCAGCTTGGAGGGCGAACTCTCTGGAAACACCATATATTTT | TRBJ1-3 | - | TRBV5-1 | many
CATSRASGGPGNIQYF | TGTGCCACCAGCAGAGCTTCGGGGGGGCCCGGGAACATTCAGTACTTC | TRBJ2-4 | TRBD2 | TRBV15 | few
CASSKLQGVSGELFF | TGTGCCAGCAGTAAGCTACAGGGCGTAAGCGGGGAGCTGTTTTTT | TRBJ2-2 | - | TRBV25-1 | many
CASSSQPQTPAGANVLTF | TGTGCCAGCAGCTCTCAGCCCCAAACTCCGGCTGGGGCCAACGTCCTGACTTTC | TRBJ2-6 | - | TRBV5-5 | few
CASSETSGSTDTQYF | TGTGCCAGCAGTGAGACTAGCGGGAGCACAGATACGCAGTATTTT | TRBJ2-3 | TRBD2 | TRBV25-1 | -
CAIGTGANVLTF | TGTGCCATAGGGACTGGGGCCAACGTCCTGACTTTC | TRBJ2-6 | - | TRBV12-3/TRBV12-4 | many
CSGLLRDTEAFF | TGCAGTGGTCTTTTAAGGGACACTGAAGCTTTCTTT | TRBJ1-1 | - | TRBV20-1 | many
CASSYTSGRGTDTQYF | TGTGCCAGCAGTTACACTAGCGGGAGAGGCACAGATACGCAGTATTTT | TRBJ2-3 | TRBD2 | TRBV6-2/TRBV6-3 | many
CASSPAGGPGTGELFF | TGCGCCAGCAGCCCGGCGGGAGGGCCGGGTACCGGGGAGCTGTTTTTT | TRBJ2-2 | TRBD2 | TRBV5-1 | many
CASSSGGNTIYF | TGTGCCAGCAGTTCGGGGGGAAACACCATATATTTT | TRBJ1-3 | - | TRBV27 | many
CSARKTSGRSYEQYF | TGCAGTGCTAGAAAGACTAGCGGGAGGTCCTACGAGCAGTACTTC | TRBJ2-7 | TRBD2 | TRBV20-1 | many
CASSLAGGPLNEQFF | TGTGCCAGCAGTTTAGCGGGGGGGCCCCTCAATGAGCAGTTCTTC | TRBJ2-1 | TRBD2 | TRBV28 | few
CASSAQTGSSYEQYF | TGTGCCAGCAGCGCCCAGACAGGGTCTAGCTACGAGCAGTACTTC | TRBJ2-7 | TRBD1 | TRBV11-2 | many
CASSTGGQNVDLPLHF | TGTGCCAGCAGTACGGGGGGGCAAAATGTGGATTTACCCCTCCACTTT | TRBJ1-6 | - | TRBV5-4 | few
CASSRGGRGRALAKNIQYF | TGTGCCAGTAGTAGGGGGGGCAGGGGCCGTGCCCTAGCCAAAAACATTCAGTACTTC | TRBJ2-4 | - | TRBV19 | many
CSAAVAGLADEQFF | TGCAGTGCTGCGGTAGCGGGGCTCGCGGATGAGCAGTTCTTC | TRBJ2-1 | TRBD2 | TRBV20-1 | -
CASSLVSLEQYF | TGTGCCAGCAGCTTAGTGTCGCTGGAGCAGTACTTC | TRBJ2-7 | - | TRBV7-9 | -
CSARDRLAGNYEQYF | TGCAGTGCTAGAGATCGCCTAGCGGGCAACTACGAGCAGTACTTC | TRBJ2-7 | TRBD2 | TRBV20-1 | -
CASSLDRGTDTQYF | TGTGCCAGCAGTTTGGACAGGGGGACAGATACGCAGTATTTT | TRBJ2-3 | TRBD1 | TRBV27 | many
CASSKGGVETQYF | TGTGCCAGCAGTAAGGGGGGGGTGGAGACCCAGTACTTC | TRBJ2-5 | - | TRBV6-6 | few
CASSFRESDTQYF | TGTGCCAGCAGTTTTCGGGAGAGCGATACGCAGTATTTT | TRBJ2-3 | - | TRBV5-4 | many
CSGAGGAGEEQYF | TGCAGCGGCGCGGGGGGCGCGGGTGAAGAGCAGTACTTC | TRBJ2-7 | TRBD2 | TRBV29-1 | few
CASSPFTGNTEAFF | TGCGCCAGCAGCCCTTTTACGGGGAACACTGAAGCTTTCTTT | TRBJ1-1 | - | TRBV5-1 | -
CSAPPAGAKNIQYF | TGCAGTGCTCCCCCGGCGGGAGCCAAAAACATTCAGTACTTC | TRBJ2-4 | - | TRBV20-1 | many
CASSSVRTSGSHEQFF | TGTGCCAGCAGCTCCGTGCGGACTAGCGGGAGCCATGAGCAGTTCTTC | TRBJ2-1 | TRBD2 | TRBV11-2 | -
CASSTRQGPPGSFF | TGTGCCAGCAGTACCAGACAGGGGCCGCCAGGGTCTTTCTTT | TRBJ1-1 | TRBD1 | TRBV6-6 | -
CSVGEGGYEQYF | TGCAGCGTTGGTGAGGGTGGCTACGAGCAGTACTTC | TRBJ2-7 | - | TRBV29-1 | -
CASSGGQVDNSPLHF | TGTGCCAGCAGCGGGGGCCAGGTCGATAATTCACCCCTCCACTTT | TRBJ1-6 | - | TRBV13 | many
CATSRVKRTSGYNEQFF | TGTGCCACCAGCAGAGTAAAAAGGACTAGCGGTTACAATGAGCAGTTCTTC | TRBJ2-1 | TRBD2 | TRBV15 | -
CASSSGGGFSYEQYF | TGTGCCAGCAGCTCAGGCGGGGGATTCTCCTACGAGCAGTACTTC | TRBJ2-7 | TRBD2 | TRBV7-9 | many
CSVPNGGGYNEQFF | TGCAGCGTGCCAAACGGCGGGGGCTACAATGAGCAGTTCTTC | TRBJ2-1 | TRBD2 | TRBV29-1 | -
CASGAGGEQFF | TGTGCCAGCGGGGCAGGGGGTGAGCAGTTCTTC | TRBJ2-1 | TRBD1 | TRBV7-3 | many
CASSTYSRRNTEAFF | TGCGCCAGCAGCACGTACAGTAGACGGAACACTGAAGCTTTCTTT | TRBJ1-1 | - | TRBV5-1 | -
CSASPRTDTYGYTF | TGCAGTGCTAGTCCCCGGACCGATACCTATGGCTACACCTTC | TRBJ1-2 | - | TRBV20-1 | many
CASEQGKGANVLTF | TGTGCCAGTGAACAGGGCAAAGGGGCCAACGTCCTGACTTTC | TRBJ2-6 | - | TRBV19 | -
CASNLEGGYEQYF | TGTGCCAGCAACCTAGAAGGGGGCTACGAGCAGTACTTC | TRBJ2-7 | - | TRBV2 | few
CASGLVRGTGGQQPQHF | TGTGCTAGTGGTTTGGTACGCGGGACAGGGGGCCAACAGCCCCAGCATTTT | TRBJ1-5 | TRBD1 | TRBV12-5 | medium-sized
CSATVAGAGTDTQYF | TGCAGTGCGACAGTAGCGGGGGCCGGAACAGATACGCAGTATTTT | TRBJ2-3 | TRBD2 | TRBV20-1 | many
CASSLQVRGAEAFF | TGTGCCAGCAGTTTACAGGTCCGTGGGGCTGAAGCTTTCTTT | TRBJ1-1 | - | TRBV28 | many
CASSLGQPGPLHF | TGTGCCAGCTCACTGGGACAGCCGGGACCCCTCCACTTT | TRBJ1-6 | TRBD1 | TRBV18 | -
CASSKALAGFGELFF | TGTGCCAGCAGCAAGGCGCTAGCGGGGTTCGGGGAGCTGTTTTTT | TRBJ2-2 | TRBD2 | TRBV12-3/TRBV12-4 | -